This T cell receptor beta chain is from a study of cytomegalovirus exposure and HLA in healthy donors. It was with 60 Vbeta and 13 Jbeta primers that the PCR ran. Sequencing was performed with immunoSEQ multiplex PCR; in TCRdb, only in-frame clones are kept and a portion is missing. The repertoire holds 200,000 or so clones, with around 82% as singletons. General observations from the study: Of the V segments, some could not be distinguished, including TRBV6-2 and TRBV6-3, and were excluded.

Trimming cost V 10 bases and J 8 bases; bases outside gene matches: 4. The CDR3 is made up of 11 amino acids. In germline, CDR1 is MDHEN, CDR2 SYDVKM. This clone was seen once. Antigen unknown. Sequenced input: PBMCs. The clonotype was recovered from a boy between 10 and 17 years old in good health and CMV-seronegative. This chain uses TRBV28 with TRBJ2-3; 9 bases align to TRBD2. CDR3 residues: CAMLAGSTQYF. Written as DNA, the CDR3 is TGTGCCATGCTAGCGGGAAGTACGCAGTATTTT.